This TCR beta chain stems from a study of T cell responses to AZD1222 COVID-19 vaccine. Study-level results: Repertoire collection took place solely once the T cell response had peaked. At study baseline, merely six AZD1222 recipients were seropositive. The sample set comprised mostly white British donors with more females, and clonal diversity was possibly underestimated. The span of vaccine-associated CD4 TCRs extended across spike, with dominance at 160-218 and 743-854.

Points on this clone: Its antigen remains unidentified.

Method: immunoSEQ multiplex PCR; TCRdb's copy keeps in-frame clones and lacks some. Of around 140,000 clones listed, about 91% are singletons. CDR1 SGHAT and CDR2 FQNNGV come from the germline V gene. This CDR3 spans 13 amino acids. The V gene lost 4 bases and the J gene lost 6 bases, with 12 bases spanning the gap. The receptor was isolated from an adult in good health. The V call is TRBV11-2, the J call TRBJ1-1; D is unresolved. Here the sequenced sample was peripheral blood, taken on day 0 of AZD1222 vaccination. In DNA, the CDR3 is TGTGCCAGCAGCTCCCTGCTGGGGTCTGAAGCTTTCTTT. Translated: CASSSLLGSEAFF.